This T cell receptor beta chain stems from a study of blood T cell repertoires in COVID-19. Background on the study: Donors in the United States, Italy and Spain gave samples during acute or convalescent COVID-19. The analysed material was cDNA or gDNA that came from T cells, B-cell-depleted T cells, or PBMCs.

Germline-derived CDR1 and CDR2 are LNHNV and YYDKDF (reference sequence). The CDR3 has 15 amino acids. V lost 1 base and J lost 5; bases outside the gene matches: 5. In the source study's methods: Quantification of nucleated cells was approximated via reference gene primer amplification. Profiling relied on immunoSEQ multiplex PCR, and the TCRdb table lists in-frame clones only, not all of them. The V and J calls and the clone size are those of that table, but D and trimming were determined from the DNA. Here the sample spans about 170,000 clones, approximately 84% being singletons. The clonotype comes from an older man with active or convalescent COVID-19. The chain has TRBV15 and TRBJ2-1, with 7 bases lining up with TRBD2. Input material: peripheral blood. CDR3 region: CATSRGGRADNEQFF. CDR3 bases: TGTGCCACCAGCAGAGGTGGGAGGGCCGACAATGAGCAGTTCTTC.